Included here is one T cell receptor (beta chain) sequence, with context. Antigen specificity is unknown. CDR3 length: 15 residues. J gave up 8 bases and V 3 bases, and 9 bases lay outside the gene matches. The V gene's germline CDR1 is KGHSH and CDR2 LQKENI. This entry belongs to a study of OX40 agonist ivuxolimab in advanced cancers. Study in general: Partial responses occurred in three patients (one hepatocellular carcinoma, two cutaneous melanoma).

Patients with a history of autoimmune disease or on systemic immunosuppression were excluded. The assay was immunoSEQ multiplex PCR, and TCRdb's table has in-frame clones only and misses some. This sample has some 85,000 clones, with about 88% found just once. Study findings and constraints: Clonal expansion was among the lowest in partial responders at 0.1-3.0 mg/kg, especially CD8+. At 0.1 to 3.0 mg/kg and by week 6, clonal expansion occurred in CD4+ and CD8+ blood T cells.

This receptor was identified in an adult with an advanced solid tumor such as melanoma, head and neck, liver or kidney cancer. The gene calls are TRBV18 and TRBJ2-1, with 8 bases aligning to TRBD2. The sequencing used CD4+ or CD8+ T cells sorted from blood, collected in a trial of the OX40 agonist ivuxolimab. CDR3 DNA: TGTGCCAGCTCACCGGAGGCTAGCGGGTTCGATGAGCAGTTCTTC. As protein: CASSPEASGFDEQFF.